A selection of T cell receptor beta chains follows, all from one sample in a study of identical twins. Using its own MiXCR run on the 5' RACE reads, TCRdb lists one record per CDR3 protein. The sample has hundreds of thousands of distinct CDR3 sequences, around an eighth seen once. The same sample was also used in a study of yellow fever vaccine responses in identical twins.

Sequenced: PBMCs. All receptors derive from a woman aged 18-29 years in good health. Each CDR3 is given with its conserved first and last residue. The D gene is left open where the match is weak. Size is omitted from some rows. Given values are once, few, many or a class for expanded clones.

D	size	V	J	CDR3	DNA
-	few	TRBV6-5	TRBJ2-1	CASSSVAVGNEQFF	TGTGCCAGCAGTTCGGTAGCGGTGGGTAATGAGCAGTTCTTC
TRBD2	-	TRBV24-1	TRBJ2-3	CATSDLPLAGEPDTQYF	TGTGCCACCAGTGATTTACCCCTAGCGGGAGAGCCAGATACGCAGTATTTT
TRBD2	-	TRBV10-3	TRBJ2-1	CAISRLAGGRNEQFF	TGTGCCATCAGTCGACTAGCGGGAGGTAGAAATGAGCAGTTCTTC
TRBD1	few	TRBV15	TRBJ2-7	CAPRDRPTLIYEQYF	TGTGCCCCCCGGGACAGACCTACCCTCATCTACGAGCAGTACTTC
TRBD1	-	TRBV27	TRBJ1-6	CASRRDSLSSSYNSPLHF	TGTGCCAGCCGACGGGACAGTCTATCGAGCTCCTATAATTCACCCCTCCACTTT
TRBD1	many	TRBV10-3	TRBJ2-1	CAITGGREQFF	TGTGCCATCACAGGGGGCCGAGAGCAGTTCTTC
-	-	TRBV20-1	TRBJ2-1	CSARVLNEQFF	TGCAGTGCTAGAGTCTTGAATGAGCAGTTCTTC
-	few	TRBV4-1	TRBJ1-1	CASREDGIQEAFF	TGCGCCAGCAGGGAGGACGGGATACAAGAAGCTTTCTTT
TRBD1	-	TRBV19	TRBJ1-2	CASKGAGGDFNYGYTF	TGTGCCAGTAAGGGGGCAGGGGGAGACTTTAACTATGGCTACACCTTC
-	few	TRBV7-9	TRBJ1-2	CASSSEGILNYGYTF	TGTGCCAGCAGTTCAGAGGGCATTCTGAACTATGGCTACACCTTC
-	few	TRBV12-3/TRBV12-4	TRBJ1-1	CASSFRGLDTEAFF	TGTGCCAGCAGTTTTCGGGGGCTGGACACTGAAGCTTTCTTT
TRBD1	-	TRBV12-3/TRBV12-4	TRBJ2-1	CASSPQTGGIPFNEQFF	TGTGCCAGCAGTCCCCAGACAGGGGGAATTCCTTTCAATGAGCAGTTCTTC
-	-	TRBV20-1	TRBJ2-5	CSASRFVRQAQETQYF	TGCAGTGCCTCCCGGTTCGTTCGGCAGGCACAAGAGACCCAGTACTTC
-	-	TRBV5-4	TRBJ2-5	CASSADGPKIGETQYF	TGTGCCAGCAGCGCTGACGGACCCAAAATCGGCGAGACCCAGTACTTC
-	-	TRBV18	TRBJ1-2	CASSPPRDNEGYTF	TGTGCCAGCTCACCTCCCAGGGACAACGAGGGCTACACCTTC
-	few	TRBV6-5	TRBJ1-1	CASSYAAGHGSAEAFF	TGTGCCAGCAGTTATGCAGCAGGGCACGGCTCCGCTGAAGCTTTCTTT
TRBD1	-	TRBV4-2	TRBJ1-4	CASSQVGQGSTTNEKLFF	TGTGCCAGCAGCCAAGTCGGACAGGGATCGACAACTAATGAAAAACTGTTTTTT
TRBD2	-	TRBV7-9	TRBJ2-2	CASSELPGLAATGELFF	TGTGCCAGCAGCGAATTACCGGGACTAGCGGCAACCGGGGAGCTGTTTTTT
-	many	TRBV27	TRBJ1-5	CASSPFSNQPQHF	TGTGCCAGCAGTCCCTTCAGCAATCAGCCCCAGCATTTT
-	few	TRBV10-3	TRBJ1-3	CAISESGRVSGNTIYF	TGTGCCATCAGTGAGTCGGGACGTGTCTCTGGAAACACCATATATTTT
TRBD1	-	TRBV12-3/TRBV12-4	TRBJ2-7	CASSLNPPGTGYEQYF	TGTGCCAGCAGTTTAAACCCCCCAGGGACAGGCTACGAGCAGTACTTC
-	few	TRBV21-1	TRBJ2-7	CASSKNGTGLYEQYF	TGTGCCAGCAGCAAAAACGGGACAGGGCTCTACGAGCAGTACTTC
TRBD2	few	TRBV3-1	TRBJ2-5	CASSQAPWTSGVETQYF	TGTGCCAGCAGCCAAGCTCCCTGGACTAGCGGGGTGGAGACCCAGTACTTC
-	many	TRBV20-1	TRBJ1-5	CSARGYSNQPQHF	TGCAGTGCTAGGGGGTATAGCAATCAGCCCCAGCATTTT
-	-	TRBV5-5	TRBJ1-5	CASSLESSNQPQHF	TGTGCCAGCAGCTTGGAGAGCAGCAATCAGCCCCAGCATTTT
TRBD1	-	TRBV7-9	TRBJ1-6	CASSRPGQSSPLHF	TGTGCCAGCAGCCGTCCGGGACAGAGTTCACCCCTCCACTTT
TRBD1	few	TRBV5-1	TRBJ2-5	CASSLGDRQETQYF	TGCGCCAGCAGCTTGGGGGACAGACAAGAGACCCAGTACTTC
-	-	TRBV10-2	TRBJ1-2	CASRTSRDTANYGYTF	TGCGCCAGCAGAACAAGCCGGGACACAGCTAACTATGGCTACACCTTC
-	-	TRBV27	TRBJ2-7	CASSFSRGYEQYF	TGTGCCAGCAGTTTTTCCAGAGGCTACGAGCAGTACTTC
-	few	TRBV5-1	TRBJ1-1	CASSEASSGTEAFF	TGCGCCAGCAGCGAAGCCTCTAGTGGCACTGAAGCTTTCTTT
-	-	TRBV5-5	TRBJ2-7	CASSAGLYEQYF	TGTGCCAGCAGCGCGGGACTCTACGAGCAGTACTTC
-	-	TRBV6-4	TRBJ2-5	CASSPRPETTQYF	TGTGCCAGCAGCCCCAGACCCGAAACCACCCAGTACTTC
TRBD1	-	TRBV12-3/TRBV12-4	TRBJ1-2	CASSSLSGTDYGYTF	TGTGCCAGCAGTTCGCTCTCCGGGACAGACTATGGCTACACCTTC
-	-	TRBV29-1	TRBJ1-1	CSVVTNTEAFF	TGCAGCGTTGTAACGAACACTGAAGCTTTCTTT